The T cell receptor beta chain described here comes from a study of blood T cell repertoires in COVID-19. In the study overall: PBMCs, B-cell-depleted T cells, or T cells provided the cDNA or gDNA that made up the material.

Participants were placed into cohorts based on the clinical history they reported. Produced via immunoSEQ multiplex PCR; TCRdb's table is partial and in-frame only. The top ten clones hold 3.3% of a sample with some 250,000 clones, approximately 86% of them seen once. The CDR3 contains 16 residues. In germline, CDR1 is SGHVS, CDR2 FNYEAQ. The V end lost 3 bases, the J end lost 6 bases, and 19 bases lay between the germline ends. This clone was seen more than once but under ten times. This chain joins TRBV7-6 and TRBJ2-3, with D unresolved. Material: PBMCs or T cells enriched from blood (not recorded which). This TCR was recovered from a woman in her thirties or forties with acute COVID-19. CDR3: CASSFVVRRQMDTQYF. In DNA form, the CDR3 reads TGTGCCAGCAGCTTTGTCGTGCGCCGCCAAATGGATACGCAGTATTTT.